The 18 T cell receptor beta chains presented below share a single source sample, sequenced in a study of blood T cell repertoires in COVID-19. Data came from immunoSEQ multiplex PCR; TCRdb stores just in-frame clones and leaves some out. The sample consists of about 70,000 clones, roughly 86% of them appearing once. Sequences were obtained from peripheral blood. Receptor source: a human donor in a cohort sampled during active COVID-19.

The rearrangement uses TRBV28 and TRBJ1-1; D gene uncertain. V lost 8 bases to trimming and J lost 4 bases, with 14 bases between them. From germline, CDR1 is MDHEN and CDR2 SYDVKM. The CDR3 totals 13 residues. The CDR3 DNA sequence: TGTGCCAGCCTCGAGAGGTCTCGCACTGAAGCTTTCTTT. It translates to CASLERSRTEAFF.

This chain links TRBV2 with TRBJ2-7; D may be TRBD1 (5 bases). With 5 bases removed from V and 6 bases from J, the gap between germline ends came to 20 bases. The CDR3 runs 15 residues. Germline assignment: CDR1 SNHLY and CDR2 FYNNEI. The CDR3, as DNA: TGTGCCAGCAGTACCCCGGGCCAAGGGGTTACCGAGCAGTACTTC. It yields the protein CASSTPGQGVTEQYF.

In its sample, this clone was seen once. The genes are TRBV18 and TRBJ2-2, with 7 bases lining up with TRBD1. This CDR3 is 12 amino acids long. Germline V gene sequence: CDR1 KGHSH, CDR2 LQKENI. V shed 3 bases, J shed 8 bases, and the junction held 0 bases outside the gene matches. CDR3 nucleotide sequence: TGTGCCAGCTCACCGGGACAGGGGGAGCTGTTTTTT. Amino acid sequence: CASSPGQGELFF. Complete variable domain (other parts from reference TRBV18 and TRBJ2-2): NAGVMQNPRHLVRRRGQEARLRCSPMKGHSHVYWYRQLPEEGLKFMVYLQKENIIDESGMPKERFSAEFPKEGPSILRIQQVVRGDSAAYFCASSPGQGELFFGEGSRLTVL.

This clone is a singleton in its sample. The genes are TRBV24-1 and TRBJ1-4, with D unresolved. The CDR3 is 13 residues long. The ends were cut back, 5 bases at V and 7 bases at J, with 10 bases in the middle. Germline V gene lookup returns CDR1 KGHDR and CDR2 SFDVKD. The chain's CDR3 is CATSAGWSEKLFF. CDR3 bases: TGTGCCACCAGTGCCGGGTGGAGTGAAAAACTGTTTTTT.

The J gene is TRBJ1-6, the V gene TRBV9, with TRBD1 matching over 11 bases. V was clipped by 4 bases and J by 9 bases; unmatched bases: 6. There are 15 residues in the CDR3. The germline V gene has CDR1 SGDLS and CDR2 YYNGEE. The DNA for the CDR3 is TGTGCCAGCAGCACCGGACAGGGGGCCGGTTCACCCCTCCACTTT. Translating it yields CASSTGQGAGSPLHF.

This chain joins TRBV6-5 and TRBJ1-2; D may be TRBD1 (5 bases). Trimming cost V 5 bases and J 6 bases, with 13 bases left between them. The CDR3 is made up of 13 amino acids. Germline CDR1 and CDR2: MNHEY and SVGAGI. CDR3 coding DNA: TGTGCCAGCAGTCGGGCAGGGCTCGATGGCTACACCTTC. It yields the protein CASSRAGLDGYTF.

The chain links TRBV9 to TRBJ2-5; 7 nucleotides agree with TRBD1. The J segment lost 5 bases and the V segment lost 0 bases, leaving 7 bases of the junction unmatched. Germline CDR1 reads SGDLS; CDR2 reads YYNGEE. The CDR3 length is 15 residues. CDR3 sequence reads: CASSVGQGDRETQYF. The CDR3 DNA is TGTGCCAGCAGCGTAGGGCAGGGGGATCGGGAGACCCAGTACTTC.

The chain carries TRBV29-1 and TRBJ1-2, with a tentative D call TRBD1 (5 bases). CDR1 is SQVTM, CDR2 ANQGSEA, per germline. This CDR3 spans 11 amino acids. Trimming shortened V by 0 bases and J by 8 bases, and 7 bases separated the two germline ends. Here the CDR3 reads CSVEDPGGYTF. The CDR3 DNA sequence: TGCAGCGTTGAAGATCCAGGGGGCTACACCTTC.

This chain uses TRBV12-5 with TRBJ2-3; no definite D call. The CDR3 runs 12 residues. Looked up from germline, CDR1 is LGHNT and CDR2 is FRNRAP. The V and J ends lost 7 bases and 2 bases respectively, with 7 bases between them. Here the CDR3 reads CASAQLTDTQYF. The CDR3 DNA is TGTGCTAGTGCGCAACTCACAGATACGCAGTATTTT.

This rearrangement joins TRBV18 to TRBJ1-6; 11 bases fit TRBD1. Unmatched junction bases numbered 11, after V lost 2 bases and J lost 8 bases. The germline gives CDR1 KGHSH, CDR2 LQKENI. This CDR3 region has 18 residues. Written as DNA, the CDR3 is TGTGCCAGCTCACCAACCTCCGGGACAGGGGGACGGGATTCACCCCTCCACTTT. Translated: CASSPTSGTGGRDSPLHF.

The V and J genes are TRBV18 and TRBJ1-2, with 7 bases aligning to TRBD1. V shed 0 bases, J shed 7 bases, and the junction held 8 bases outside the gene matches. CDR1 and CDR2 from the germline V gene are KGHSH and LQKENI. CDR3 length equals 15 residues. The CDR3 is CASSPPGDRASGYTF. The CDR3 region has the DNA TGTGCCAGCTCACCACCGGGTGACAGGGCAAGTGGCTACACCTTC. Combining the CDR3 with reference TRBV18 and TRBJ1-2 gives the whole variable domain NAGVMQNPRHLVRRRGQEARLRCSPMKGHSHVYWYRQLPEEGLKFMVYLQKENIIDESGMPKERFSAEFPKEGPSILRIQQVVRGDSAAYFCASSPPGDRASGYTFGSGTRLTVV.

For this clone: This CDR3 is also generated by other DNA sequences in the sample. The chain is built from TRBV5-4 and TRBJ2-5; 9 nucleotides match TRBD1. V lost 0 bases and J lost 5; bases outside the gene matches: 5. Germline-derived CDR1 and CDR2 are SGHNT and YYREEE (reference sequence). The CDR3 runs 15 residues. The CDR3 DNA reads as TGTGCCAGCAGCTTGGGGGACAGGGTCCAGGAGACCCAGTACTTC. It codes for CASSLGDRVQETQYF.

The rearrangement links TRBV25-1 to TRBJ1-5, with TRBD1 as a possible D gene (5 bases). V lost 1 base and J lost 5, with 15 bases in between. Germline lookup yields CDR1 MGHDK and CDR2 SYGVNS. CDR3 length: 16 amino acids. CDR3 in DNA: TGTGCCAGCAGTGAATCCGGAATGGCGGGGGATCAGCCCCAGCATTTT. Its protein is CASSESGMAGDQPQHF.

The chain is built from TRBV12-3 or TRBV12-4 and TRBJ2-7; 7 positions match TRBD1. The CDR3 is 11 amino acids. The V gene end was trimmed by 5 bases and the J gene end by 5 bases; junction bases not matched to a gene: 0. In nucleotides, the CDR3 is TGTGCCAGCAGTGGGACAGACGAGCAGTACTTC. Protein sequence: CASSGTDEQYF.

This chain connects TRBV29-1 to TRBJ2-3; maybe TRBD2 (6 bases). This CDR3 comprises 14 residues. Germline-derived CDR1 and CDR2 are SQVTM and ANQGSEA. CDR3 region: CSAAGSRVADTQYF. The CDR3 bases are TGCAGTGCTGCGGGATCGCGGGTGGCAGATACGCAGTATTTT.

This clone was seen once. This rearrangement joins TRBV5-6 to TRBJ2-1; TRBD2 aligns across 11 bases. V gave up 4 bases and J gave up 5 bases; unmatched junction bases: 5. The CDR3 length is 15 residues. CDR1 and CDR2 (germline): SGHDT, YYEEEE. CDR3: CASSAGLAVDNEQFF. Here the CDR3 DNA reads TGTGCCAGCAGCGCGGGACTAGCGGTAGACAATGAGCAGTTCTTC.

This sequence joins TRBV4-2 and TRBJ2-1; a possible D gene is TRBD2 (7 bases). The CDR3 runs 15 residues. The V gene's germline CDR1 is LGHNA and CDR2 YNFKEQ. The V and J ends lost 1 base and 3 bases respectively, with 10 bases between them. CDR3 nucleotide sequence: TGTGCCAGCAGCCAAGGAGGGGGGGGCTACAATGAGCAGTTCTTC. It is translated as CASSQGGGGYNEQFF.

Details on this clone: The germline gene is not matched at one end of the junction; a read error may be the cause. The chain employs TRBV25-1 and TRBJ1-1; tentatively, D is TRBD1 (6 bases). Germline CDR1 MGHDK, CDR2 SYGVNS. The CDR3 length is 14 residues. CDR3 in DNA: TGTGCCAGCAGCCGGGAGGGGGACGATCGGCGGGCGTTTTTT. Its protein is CASSREGDDRRAFF. The full variable domain, with the rest looked up from reference TRBV25-1 and TRBJ1-1, is EADIYQTPRYLVIGTGKKITLECSQTMGHDKMYWYQQDPGMELHLIHYSYGVNSTEKGDLSSESTVSRIRTEHFPLTLESARPSHTSQYLCASSREGDDRRAFFGQGTRLTVV.